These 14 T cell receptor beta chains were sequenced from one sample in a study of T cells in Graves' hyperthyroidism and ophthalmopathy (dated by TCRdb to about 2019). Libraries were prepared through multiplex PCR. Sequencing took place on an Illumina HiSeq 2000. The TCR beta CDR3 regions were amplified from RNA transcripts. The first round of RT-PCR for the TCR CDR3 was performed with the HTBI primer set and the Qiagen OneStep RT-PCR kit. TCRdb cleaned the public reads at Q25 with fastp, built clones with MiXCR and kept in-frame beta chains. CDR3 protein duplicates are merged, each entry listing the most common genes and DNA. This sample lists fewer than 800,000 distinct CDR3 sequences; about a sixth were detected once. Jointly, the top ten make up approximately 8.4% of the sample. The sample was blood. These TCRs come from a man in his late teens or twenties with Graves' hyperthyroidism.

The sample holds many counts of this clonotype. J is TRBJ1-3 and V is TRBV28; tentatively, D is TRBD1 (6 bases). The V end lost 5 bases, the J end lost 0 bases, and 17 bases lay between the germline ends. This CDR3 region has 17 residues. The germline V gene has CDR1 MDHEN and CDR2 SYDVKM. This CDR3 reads CASSIWTESNSGNTIYF. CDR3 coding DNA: TGTGCCAGCAGTATCTGGACAGAGTCTAACTCTGGAAACACCATATATTTT.

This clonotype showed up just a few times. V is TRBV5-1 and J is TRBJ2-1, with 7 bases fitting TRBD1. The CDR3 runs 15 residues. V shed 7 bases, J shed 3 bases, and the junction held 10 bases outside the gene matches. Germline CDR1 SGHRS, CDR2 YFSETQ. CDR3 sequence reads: CASRSTGAFYNEQFF. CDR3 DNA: TGCGCCAGCCGGTCCACAGGGGCGTTCTACAATGAGCAGTTCTTC.

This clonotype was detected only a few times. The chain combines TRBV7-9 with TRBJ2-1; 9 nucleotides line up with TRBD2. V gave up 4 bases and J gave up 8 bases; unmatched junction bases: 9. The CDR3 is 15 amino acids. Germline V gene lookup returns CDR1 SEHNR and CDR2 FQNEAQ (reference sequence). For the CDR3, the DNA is TGTGCCAGCAGCTCCGGACTAGCGATCCGGGATGAGCAGTTCTTC. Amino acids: CASSSGLAIRDEQFF. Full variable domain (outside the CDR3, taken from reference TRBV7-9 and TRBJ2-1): DTGVSQNPRHKITKRGQNVTFRCDPISEHNRLYWYRQTLGQGPEFLTYFQNEAQLEKSRLLSDRFSAERPKGSFSTLEIQRTEQGDSAMYLCASSSGLAIRDEQFFGPGTRLTVL.

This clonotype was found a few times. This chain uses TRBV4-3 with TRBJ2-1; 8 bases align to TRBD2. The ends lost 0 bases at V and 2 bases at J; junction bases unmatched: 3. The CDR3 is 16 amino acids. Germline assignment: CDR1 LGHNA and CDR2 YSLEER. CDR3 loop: CASSQDPAGAYNEQFF. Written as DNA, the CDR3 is TGCGCCAGCAGCCAAGACCCAGCGGGGGCCTACAATGAGCAGTTCTTC.

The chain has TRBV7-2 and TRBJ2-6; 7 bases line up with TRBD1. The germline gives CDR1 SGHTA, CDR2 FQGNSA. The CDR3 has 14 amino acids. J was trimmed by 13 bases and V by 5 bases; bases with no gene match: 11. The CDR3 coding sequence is TGTGCCAGCAGCCCCCCCGGGACAGCCTTAGTCCTGACTTTC. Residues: CASSPPGTALVLTF.

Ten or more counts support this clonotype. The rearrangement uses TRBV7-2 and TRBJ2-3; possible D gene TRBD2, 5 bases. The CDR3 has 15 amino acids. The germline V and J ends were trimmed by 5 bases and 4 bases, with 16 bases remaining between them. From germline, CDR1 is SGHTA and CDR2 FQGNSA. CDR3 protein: CASSLGSGFSDTQYF. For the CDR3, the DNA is TGTGCCAGCAGCCTAGGGAGCGGTTTCTCAGATACGCAGTATTTT.

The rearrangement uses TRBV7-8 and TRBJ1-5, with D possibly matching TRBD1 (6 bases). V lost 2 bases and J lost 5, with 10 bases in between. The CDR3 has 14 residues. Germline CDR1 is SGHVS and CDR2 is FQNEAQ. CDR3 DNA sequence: TGTGCCAGCAGCTTACCACCAGGGGATCAGCCCCAGCATTTT. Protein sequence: CASSLPPGDQPQHF.

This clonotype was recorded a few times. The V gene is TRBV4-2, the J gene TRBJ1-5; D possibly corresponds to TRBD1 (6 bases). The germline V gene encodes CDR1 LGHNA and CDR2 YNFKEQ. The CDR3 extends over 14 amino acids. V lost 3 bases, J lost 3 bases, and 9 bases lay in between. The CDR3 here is CASSQGANNQPQHF. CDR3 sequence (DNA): TGTGCCAGCAGCCAGGGGGCTAACAATCAGCCCCAGCATTTT.

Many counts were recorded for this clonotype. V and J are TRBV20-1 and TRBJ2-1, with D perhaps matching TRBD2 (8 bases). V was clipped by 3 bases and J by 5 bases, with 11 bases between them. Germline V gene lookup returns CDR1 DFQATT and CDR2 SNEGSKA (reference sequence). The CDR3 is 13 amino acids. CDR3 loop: CSASGRGHNEQFF. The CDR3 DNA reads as TGCAGTGCTAGCGGGAGGGGGCACAATGAGCAGTTCTTC.

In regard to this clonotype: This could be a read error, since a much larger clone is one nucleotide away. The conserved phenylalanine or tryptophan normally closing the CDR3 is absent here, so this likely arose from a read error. The CDR3 loop is CASSLDVRGTEAFS. The CDR3, as DNA: TGCGCCAGCAGCTTGGATGTCCGGGGCACTGAAGCTTTCTCT. The chain combines TRBV5-1 with TRBJ1-1; D ambiguous. The CDR3 sequence is 14 residues long. From germline, CDR1 is SGHRS and CDR2 YFSETQ. V was trimmed by 0 bases and J by 4 bases, leaving 10 bases between them.

The CDR3 region has the DNA TGCAGCGTTCGGCAGGGGGGAGCGGAGACCCAGTACTTC. Protein sequence: CSVRQGGAETQYF. The genes are TRBV29-1 and TRBJ2-5; TRBD1 is a possible D gene (7 bases). The CDR3 length is 13 residues. Trimming removed 5 bases at V and 5 bases at J, with 15 bases between. The germline gives CDR1 SQVTM, CDR2 ANQGSEA.

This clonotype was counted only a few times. The CDR3 DNA is TGCGCCAGCAGCCTTAGCGGAAAGGCCAAAAACATTCAGTACTTC. Protein: CASSLSGKAKNIQYF. This sequence joins TRBV5-1 and TRBJ2-4; tentatively, D is TRBD2 (6 bases). The CDR3 length is 15 residues. Germline CDR1 is SGHRS and CDR2 is YFSETQ. V was cut by 4 bases and J by 1 base, with 12 bases left in between.

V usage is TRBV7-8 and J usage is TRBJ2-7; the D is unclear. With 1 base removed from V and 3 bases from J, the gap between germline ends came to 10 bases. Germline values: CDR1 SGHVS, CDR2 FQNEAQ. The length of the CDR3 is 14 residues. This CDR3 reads CASSLGTDDYEQYF. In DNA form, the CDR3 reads TGTGCCAGCAGCTTAGGGACGGACGACTACGAGCAGTACTTC.

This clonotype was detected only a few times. The CDR3 coding sequence is TGTGCCAGCATAGACGGACAGGCCGGCTACACCTTC. This sequence encodes CASIDGQAGYTF. This chain connects TRBV28 to TRBJ1-2, with 7 bases identical to TRBD1. CDR1 is MDHEN and CDR2 is SYDVKM in the germline V gene. The V and J ends lost 7 bases and 8 bases, in that order; junction bases with no gene match: 7. CDR3 length: 12 amino acids.